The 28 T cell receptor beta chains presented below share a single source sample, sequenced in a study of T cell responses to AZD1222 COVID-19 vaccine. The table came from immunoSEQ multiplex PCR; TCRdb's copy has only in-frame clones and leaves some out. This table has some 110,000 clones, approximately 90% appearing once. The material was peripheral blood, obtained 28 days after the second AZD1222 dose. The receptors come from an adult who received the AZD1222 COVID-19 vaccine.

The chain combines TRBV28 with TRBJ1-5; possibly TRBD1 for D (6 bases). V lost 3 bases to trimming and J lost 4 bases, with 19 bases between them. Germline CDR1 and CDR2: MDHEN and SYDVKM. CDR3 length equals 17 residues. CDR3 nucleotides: TGTGCCAGCAGTTTGGGTCGGGTGTTGGGACAAAATCAGCCCCAGCATTTT. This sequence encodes CASSLGRVLGQNQPQHF.

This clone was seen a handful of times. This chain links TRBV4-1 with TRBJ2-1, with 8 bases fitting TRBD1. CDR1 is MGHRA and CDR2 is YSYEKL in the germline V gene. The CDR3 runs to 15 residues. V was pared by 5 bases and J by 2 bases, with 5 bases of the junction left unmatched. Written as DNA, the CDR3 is TGCGCCAGCAGCTCGACAGGGGAAACCTACAATGAGCAGTTCTTC. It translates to CASSSTGETYNEQFF.

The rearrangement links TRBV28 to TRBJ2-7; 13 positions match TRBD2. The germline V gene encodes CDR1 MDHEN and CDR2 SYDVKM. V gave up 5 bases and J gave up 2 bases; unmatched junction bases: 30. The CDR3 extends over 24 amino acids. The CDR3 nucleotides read TGTGCCAGCAGTCCGAGCCGACTAGCGGGAGGCGGGTCCGAACGGGCGGGTATGACCTACGAGCAGTACTTC. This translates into CASSPSRLAGGGSERAGMTYEQYF.

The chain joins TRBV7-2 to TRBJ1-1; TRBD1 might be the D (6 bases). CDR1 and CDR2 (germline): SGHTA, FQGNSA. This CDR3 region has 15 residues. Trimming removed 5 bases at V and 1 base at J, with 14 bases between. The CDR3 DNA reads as TGTGCCAGCAGCCCCGGGGCAGGGGCGAACACTGAAGCTTTCTTT. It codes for CASSPGAGANTEAFF.

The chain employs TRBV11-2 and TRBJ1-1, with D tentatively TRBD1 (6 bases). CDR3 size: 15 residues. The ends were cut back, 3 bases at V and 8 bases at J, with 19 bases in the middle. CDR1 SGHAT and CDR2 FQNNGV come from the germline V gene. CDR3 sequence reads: CASSLGHSTVEEAFF. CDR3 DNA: TGTGCCAGCAGCTTGGGACATTCGACGGTAGAAGAAGCTTTCTTT.

CDR3 in amino acids: CASSHSSGGSYNEQFF. The CDR3 DNA reads as TGTGCCAGCAGCCATAGTAGCGGGGGGTCCTACAATGAGCAGTTCTTC. V gene TRBV3-1 (or the pseudogene TRBV3-2) combines with J gene TRBJ2-1, with 10 bases aligning to TRBD2. The germline V gene has CDR1 LGHDT and CDR2 YNNKEL (reference sequence). Trimming removed 3 bases from V and 1 base from J; junction bases left unmatched: 3. The CDR3 is made up of 16 amino acids.

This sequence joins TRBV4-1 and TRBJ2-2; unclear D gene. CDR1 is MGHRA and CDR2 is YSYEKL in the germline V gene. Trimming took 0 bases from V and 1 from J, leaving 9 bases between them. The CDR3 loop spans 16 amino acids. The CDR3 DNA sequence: TGCGCCAGCAGCCAAGAACCGGGTGGGAACACCGGGGAGCTGTTTTTT. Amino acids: CASSQEPGGNTGELFF.

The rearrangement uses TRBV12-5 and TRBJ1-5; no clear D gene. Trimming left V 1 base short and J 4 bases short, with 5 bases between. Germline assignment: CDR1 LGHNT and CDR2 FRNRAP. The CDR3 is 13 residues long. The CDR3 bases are TGTGCTAGTGGTTTGGACAGTAATCAGCCCCAGCATTTT. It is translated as CASGLDSNQPQHF.

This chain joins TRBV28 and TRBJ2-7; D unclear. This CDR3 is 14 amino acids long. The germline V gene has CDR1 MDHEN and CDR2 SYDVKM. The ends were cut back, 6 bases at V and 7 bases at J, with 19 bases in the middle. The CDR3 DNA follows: TGTGCCAGCAGAGGCCCCGACAATTCCGGAGAGCAGTACTTC. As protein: CASRGPDNSGEQYF.

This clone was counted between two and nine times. Here the CDR3 reads CASSLSTDTQYF. CDR3 coding DNA: TGTGCCAGCAGCTTAAGCACAGATACGCAGTATTTT. The V gene is TRBV11-2, the J gene TRBJ2-3, with D unresolved. CDR1 and CDR2 from the germline V gene are SGHAT and FQNNGV. The V and J ends lost 2 bases and 0 bases respectively, with 0 bases between them. This CDR3 contains 12 residues.

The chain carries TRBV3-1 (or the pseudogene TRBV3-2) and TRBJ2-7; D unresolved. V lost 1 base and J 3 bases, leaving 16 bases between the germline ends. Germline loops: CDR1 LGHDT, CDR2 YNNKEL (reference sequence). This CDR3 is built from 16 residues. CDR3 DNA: TGTGCCAGCAGCCAAGGGGTAAGAGCGTCCTTCTACGAGCAGTACTTC. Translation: CASSQGVRASFYEQYF.

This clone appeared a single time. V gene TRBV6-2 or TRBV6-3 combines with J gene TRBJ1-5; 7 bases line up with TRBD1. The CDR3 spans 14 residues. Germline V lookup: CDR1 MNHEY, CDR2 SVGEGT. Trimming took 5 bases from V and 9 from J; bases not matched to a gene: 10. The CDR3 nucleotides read TGTGCCAGCAGTCGGGACAGCTTTTTGGGGCCCCAGCATTTT. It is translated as CASSRDSFLGPQHF.

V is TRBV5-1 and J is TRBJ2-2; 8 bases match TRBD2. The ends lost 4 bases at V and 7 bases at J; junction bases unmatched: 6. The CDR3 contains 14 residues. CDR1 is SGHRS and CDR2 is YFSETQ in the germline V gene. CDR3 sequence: CASSLRSGSGELFF. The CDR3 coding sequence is TGCGCCAGCAGCCTGAGGAGCGGGAGCGGGGAGCTGTTTTTT.

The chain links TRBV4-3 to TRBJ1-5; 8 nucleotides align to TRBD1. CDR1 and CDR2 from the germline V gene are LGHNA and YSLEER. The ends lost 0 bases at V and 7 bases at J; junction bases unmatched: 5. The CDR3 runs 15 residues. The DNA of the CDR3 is TGCGCCAGCAGCCAAGACAGGGGGCTGGGGCAGCCCCAGCATTTT. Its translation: CASSQDRGLGQPQHF.

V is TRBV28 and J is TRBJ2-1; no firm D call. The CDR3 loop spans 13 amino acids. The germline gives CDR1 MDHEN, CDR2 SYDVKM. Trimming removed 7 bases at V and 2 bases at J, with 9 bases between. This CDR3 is CASTLSTYNEQFF. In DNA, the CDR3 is TGTGCCAGCACCCTGTCCACCTACAATGAGCAGTTCTTC.

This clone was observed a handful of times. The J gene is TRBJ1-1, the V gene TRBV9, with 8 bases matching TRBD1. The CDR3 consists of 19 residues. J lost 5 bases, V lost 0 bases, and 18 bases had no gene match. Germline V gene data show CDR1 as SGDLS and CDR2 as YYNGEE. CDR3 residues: CASSVGSWGRTGRGTEAFF. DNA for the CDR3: TGTGCCAGCAGCGTAGGGTCCTGGGGGAGGACAGGGCGAGGAACTGAAGCTTTCTTT.

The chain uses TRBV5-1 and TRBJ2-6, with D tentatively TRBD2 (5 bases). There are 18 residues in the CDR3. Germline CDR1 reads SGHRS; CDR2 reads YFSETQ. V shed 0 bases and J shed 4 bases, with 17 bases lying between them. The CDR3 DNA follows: TGCGCCAGCAGCTTGGTGGGAACCCAGGCGGGCGGGGCCAACGTCCTGACTTTC. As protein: CASSLVGTQAGGANVLTF.

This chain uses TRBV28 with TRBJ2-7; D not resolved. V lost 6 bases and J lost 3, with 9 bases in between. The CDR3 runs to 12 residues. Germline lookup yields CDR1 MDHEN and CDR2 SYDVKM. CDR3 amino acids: CASRNYNYEQYF. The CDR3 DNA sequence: TGTGCCAGCAGGAACTACAACTACGAGCAGTACTTC.

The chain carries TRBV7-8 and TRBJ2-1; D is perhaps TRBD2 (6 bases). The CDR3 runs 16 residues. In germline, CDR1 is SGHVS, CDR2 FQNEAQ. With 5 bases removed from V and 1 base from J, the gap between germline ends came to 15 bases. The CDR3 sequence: CASSPPGRLSYNEQFF. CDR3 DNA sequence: TGTGCCAGCAGCCCCCCAGGGAGGCTTTCCTACAATGAGCAGTTCTTC.

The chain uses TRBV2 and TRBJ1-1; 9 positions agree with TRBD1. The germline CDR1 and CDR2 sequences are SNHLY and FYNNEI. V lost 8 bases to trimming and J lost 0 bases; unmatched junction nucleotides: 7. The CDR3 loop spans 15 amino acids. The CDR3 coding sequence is TGTGCCAGCTGGGGACAGGGAACTATGAACACTGAAGCTTTCTTT. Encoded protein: CASWGQGTMNTEAFF.

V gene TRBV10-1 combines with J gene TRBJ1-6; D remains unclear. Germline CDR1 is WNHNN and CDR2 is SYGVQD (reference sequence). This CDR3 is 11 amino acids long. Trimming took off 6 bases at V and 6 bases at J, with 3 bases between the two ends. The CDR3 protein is CASSANSPLHF. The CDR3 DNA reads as TGCGCCAGCAGCGCTAATTCACCCCTCCACTTT.

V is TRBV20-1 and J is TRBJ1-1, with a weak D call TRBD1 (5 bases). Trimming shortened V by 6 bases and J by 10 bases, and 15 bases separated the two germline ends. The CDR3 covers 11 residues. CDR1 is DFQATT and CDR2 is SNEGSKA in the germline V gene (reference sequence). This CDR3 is CSARAGRAAFF. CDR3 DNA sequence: TGCAGTGCCCGTGCGGGGCGCGCAGCTTTCTTT.

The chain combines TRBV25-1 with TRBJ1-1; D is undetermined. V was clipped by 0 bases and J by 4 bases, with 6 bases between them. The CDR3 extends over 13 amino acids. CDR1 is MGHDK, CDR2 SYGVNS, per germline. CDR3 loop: CASSEYQPTEAFF. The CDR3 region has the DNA TGTGCCAGCAGTGAATATCAGCCCACTGAAGCTTTCTTT.

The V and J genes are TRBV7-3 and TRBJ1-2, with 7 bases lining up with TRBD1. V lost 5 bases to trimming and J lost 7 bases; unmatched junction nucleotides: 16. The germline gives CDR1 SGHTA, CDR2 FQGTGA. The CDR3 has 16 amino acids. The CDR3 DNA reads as TGTGCCAGCAGCCCGCAAGCGACAGGGAGCTTTGGTGGCTACACCTTC. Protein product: CASSPQATGSFGGYTF.

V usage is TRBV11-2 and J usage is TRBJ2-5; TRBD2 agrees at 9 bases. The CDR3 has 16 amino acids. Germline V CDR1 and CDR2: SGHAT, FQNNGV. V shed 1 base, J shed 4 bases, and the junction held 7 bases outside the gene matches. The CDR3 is CASSLGGSGGLETQYF. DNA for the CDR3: TGTGCCAGCAGCTTAGGTGGTAGCGGGGGTTTAGAGACCCAGTACTTC.

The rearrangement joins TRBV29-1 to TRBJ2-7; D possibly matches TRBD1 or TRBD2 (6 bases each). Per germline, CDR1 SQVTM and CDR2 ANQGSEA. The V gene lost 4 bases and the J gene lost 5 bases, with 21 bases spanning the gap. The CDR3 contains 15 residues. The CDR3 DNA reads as TGCAGCGTTGGGGCTACCCCATACGGGGGCCACGAGCAGTACTTC. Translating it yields CSVGATPYGGHEQYF.

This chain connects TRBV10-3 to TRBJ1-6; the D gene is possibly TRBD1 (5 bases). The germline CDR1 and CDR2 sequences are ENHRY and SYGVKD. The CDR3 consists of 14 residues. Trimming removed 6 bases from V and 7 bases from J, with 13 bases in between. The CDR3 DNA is TGTGCCATCAGATCAGGGCAGGGAAATTCACCCCTCCACTTT. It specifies CAIRSGQGNSPLHF.

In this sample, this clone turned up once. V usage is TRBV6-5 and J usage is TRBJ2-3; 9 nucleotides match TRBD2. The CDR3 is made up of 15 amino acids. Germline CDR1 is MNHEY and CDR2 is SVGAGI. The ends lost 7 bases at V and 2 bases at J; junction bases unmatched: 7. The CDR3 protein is CASISSGGYTDTQYF. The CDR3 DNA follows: TGTGCCAGCATTAGTAGCGGGGGCTACACAGATACGCAGTATTTT.